Shown below are 22 T cell receptor beta chains from a single sample sequenced in a study of cytomegalovirus exposure and HLA in healthy donors. The method was immunoSEQ multiplex PCR; TCRdb's version includes in-frame clones alone and lacks a portion of them. The sample has roughly 75,000 clones; roughly 95% are singletons. The specimen was PBMCs. The receptor source for this set is a woman between 18 and 30 years old in good health and CMV-seropositive.

This clone was picked up a small number of times. The rearrangement links TRBV20-1 to TRBJ2-1; TRBD2 might be the D (5 bases). Germline V gene data show CDR1 as DFQATT and CDR2 as SNEGSKA (reference sequence). This CDR3 spans 11 amino acids. Trimming took off 5 bases at V and 16 bases at J, with 18 bases between the two ends. The CDR3 region is CSAGERNPLFF. CDR3 DNA: TGCAGTGCTGGGGAGCGGAACCCTCTATTCTTC.

The rearrangement joins TRBV14 to TRBJ2-5; D unclear. This CDR3 spans 11 amino acids. V gave up 3 bases and J gave up 8 bases, with 7 bases separating them. CDR1 and CDR2 from the germline V gene are SGHDN and FVKESK. CDR3 coding DNA: TGTGCCAGCAGCCACGGTAGTACCCAGTACTTC. Amino acid sequence: CASSHGSTQYF.

In this sample, this clone turned up a few times. This rearrangement joins TRBV5-1 to TRBJ2-3, with D maybe TRBD1 (6 bases). The CDR3 length is 13 residues. Germline CDR1 is SGHRS and CDR2 is YFSETQ. Trimming took 4 bases from V and 5 from J, leaving 11 bases between them. This CDR3 is CASSTGTLDTQYF. In DNA, the CDR3 is TGCGCCAGCAGCACCGGGACATTAGATACGCAGTATTTT.

The chain has TRBV19 and TRBJ2-3; D is ambiguous. This CDR3 spans 14 amino acids. CDR1 and CDR2 (germline): LNHDA, SQIVND (reference sequence). V lost 6 bases and J lost 0, with 10 bases in between. The CDR3 is CASSQLPSTDTQYF. Written as DNA, the CDR3 is TGTGCCAGTAGCCAACTCCCAAGCACAGATACGCAGTATTTT.

This clone was counted a few times. This chain joins TRBV7-3 and TRBJ2-3; TRBD2 matches 14 bases. The CDR3 runs 17 residues. Germline CDR1 reads SGHTA; CDR2 reads FQGTGA. V trimming: 5 bases; J trimming: 6 bases; junction bases outside the gene matches: 10. In DNA form, the CDR3 reads TGTGCCAGCAGCCGCGGGACTAGCGGGAGAGGGCGGGATACGCAGTATTTT. It encodes CASSRGTSGRGRDTQYF.

The chain is built from TRBV28 and TRBJ1-1, with D tentatively TRBD1 (6 bases). In germline, CDR1 is MDHEN, CDR2 SYDVKM. The CDR3 is 12 amino acids. Trimming cost V 5 bases and J 7 bases, with 11 bases left between them. DNA of the CDR3: TGTGCCAGCAGTCTTACAGGGTATGAAGCTTTCTTT. Translation: CASSLTGYEAFF.

The chain couples TRBV9 to TRBJ2-1; 10 nucleotides align to TRBD2. CDR3 length: 15 amino acids. V lost 0 bases, J lost 9 bases, and 6 bases stayed unmatched. Per germline, CDR1 SGDLS and CDR2 YYNGEE. This CDR3 reads CASSVVLAGAREQFF. In nucleotides, the CDR3 is TGTGCCAGCAGCGTAGTCCTAGCGGGGGCCCGTGAGCAGTTCTTC.

The V and J genes are TRBV5-1 and TRBJ1-1; a weak D match, TRBD1 (6 bases). Germline-derived CDR1 and CDR2 are SGHRS and YFSETQ. This CDR3 comprises 13 residues. Trimming stripped 4 bases from V and 6 bases from J, with 13 bases between. The CDR3, as DNA: TGCGCCAGCAGCATAAGACAGGCCGCTGAAGCTTTCTTT. Its protein product is CASSIRQAAEAFF.

In this sample, this clone turned up once. The rearrangement links TRBV6-1 to TRBJ2-3; 11 bases agree with TRBD2. The CDR3 has 17 amino acids. Germline V gives CDR1 MNHNS, CDR2 SASEGT. After removal of 4 bases from V and 2 bases from J, the junction contained 8 bases not matched to a gene. CDR3 nucleotide sequence: TGTGCCAGCAGTGCAACTAGCGGGGGTTTCCTCACAGATACGCAGTATTTT. This encodes CASSATSGGFLTDTQYF.

The chain combines TRBV14 with TRBJ1-4; possible D gene TRBD1, 5 bases. Trimming left V 2 bases short and J 14 bases short, with 12 bases between. Germline CDR1 SGHDN, CDR2 FVKESK. This CDR3 is built from 12 residues. CDR3: CASSQRGGRLFF. The DNA of the CDR3 is TGTGCCAGCAGCCAACGCGGGGGAAGGCTGTTTTTT.

The chain has TRBV7-2 and TRBJ1-4; a weak D match, TRBD1 (6 bases). V lost 5 bases and J 5 bases, leaving 15 bases between the germline ends. The CDR3 has 15 residues. The germline gives CDR1 SGHTA, CDR2 FQGNSA. DNA of the CDR3: TGTGCCAGCAGCCATACAGGGAAGGTAAATGAAAAACTGTTTTTT. This sequence encodes CASSHTGKVNEKLFF.

V is TRBV7-7 and J is TRBJ1-5; perhaps TRBD1 as D (6 bases). CDR1 and CDR2 (germline): SSHAT, FNYEAQ (reference sequence). Between the trimmed V and J ends, which lost 5 bases and 5 bases, there was a span of 10 bases. The CDR3 has 13 amino acids. CDR3 amino acids: CASSVDRYQPQHF. The CDR3 region has the DNA TGTGCCAGCAGCGTCGACAGGTATCAGCCCCAGCATTTT. Filled out from reference TRBV7-7 and TRBJ1-5, the complete variable domain reads GAGVSQSPRYKVTKRGQDVTLRCDPISSHATLYWYQQALGQGPEFLTYFNYEAQPDKSGLPSDRFSAERPEGSISTLTIQRTEQRDSAMYRCASSVDRYQPQHFGDGTRLSIL.

CDR3 amino acids: CASSRDSYGYTF. Here the CDR3 DNA reads TGTGCCAGCAGCAGGGACAGCTATGGCTACACCTTC. The rearrangement uses TRBV7-3 and TRBJ1-2; 7 bases are shared with TRBD1. Germline CDR1 reads SGHTA; CDR2 reads FQGTGA. CDR3 size: 12 residues. With V trimmed by 5 bases and J by 4 bases, 1 base remained unmatched.

The chain joins TRBV4-1 to TRBJ1-3, with D tentatively TRBD1 (5 bases). Germline CDR1 is MGHRA and CDR2 is YSYEKL. The length of the CDR3 is 15 residues. Deletions cut 1 base from V and 4 bases from J, with 11 bases between. This CDR3 reads CASSQGPGLGNTIYF. As DNA, the CDR3 is TGCGCCAGCAGCCAAGGACCAGGGTTAGGAAACACCATATATTTT.

The chain recombines TRBV27 with TRBJ2-5, with 11 bases fitting TRBD2. The CDR3 covers 16 residues. V was clipped by 4 bases and J by 2 bases; unmatched bases: 6. The germline V gene has CDR1 MNHEY and CDR2 SMNVEV (reference sequence). The CDR3 is CASSSLAGATQETQYF. CDR3 sequence (DNA): TGTGCCAGCAGTTCACTAGCGGGGGCCACTCAAGAGACCCAGTACTTC.

V and J are TRBV28 and TRBJ1-2, with TRBD1 matching 11 bases. In germline, CDR1 is MDHEN, CDR2 SYDVKM. The CDR3 covers 17 residues. Trimming at V came to 5 bases and at J to 0 bases, leaving 8 bases not matched to a gene. The CDR3 region is CASSGTGGSLANYGYTF. The CDR3 DNA reads TGTGCCAGCAGTGGGACAGGGGGATCTTTAGCTAACTATGGCTACACCTTC.

This rearrangement joins TRBV5-5 to TRBJ1-6, with no clear D. Germline V CDR1 and CDR2: SGHKS, YYEKEE (reference sequence). The CDR3 runs to 12 residues. Trimming shortened V by 2 bases and J by 9 bases, and 6 bases separated the two germline ends. This CDR3 is CASSFRGSPLHF. CDR3 coding DNA: TGTGCCAGCAGCTTTCGGGGTTCACCCCTCCACTTT. Filled out from reference TRBV5-5 and TRBJ1-6, the complete variable domain reads DAGVTQSPTHLIKTRGQQVTLRCSPISGHKSVSWYQQVLGQGPQFIFQYYEKEERGRGNFPDRFSARQFPNYSSELNVNALLLGDSALYLCASSFRGSPLHFGNGTRLTVT.

The CDR3 is CASSRHRGTANLPDNSPLHF. The DNA for the CDR3 is TGTGCCAGCAGCAGACACCGCGGGACGGCAAACCTCCCCGATAATTCACCCCTCCACTTT. The V call is TRBV21-1, the J call TRBJ1-6. TRBV21-1 is labeled a pseudogene. This CDR3 comprises 20 residues.

This chain joins TRBV7-2 and TRBJ2-1, with D hard to call. CDR1 is SGHTA, CDR2 FQGNSA, per germline. V was shortened by 3 bases and J by 0 bases, with 9 bases between the two germline ends. The CDR3 is made up of 15 amino acids. The CDR3 sequence is CASSFGGNSYNEQFF. DNA for the CDR3: TGTGCCAGCAGCTTCGGCGGAAACTCCTACAATGAGCAGTTCTTC.

The chain links TRBV5-4 to TRBJ2-5; D might be TRBD1 (6 bases). The CDR3 loop spans 15 amino acids. The germline V gene encodes CDR1 SGHNT and CDR2 YYREEE (reference sequence). V lost 3 bases to trimming and J lost 2 bases, with 14 bases between them. The CDR3 loop is CASSSRQAQQETQYF. The CDR3 DNA is TGTGCCAGCAGCTCTCGACAGGCCCAGCAAGAGACCCAGTACTTC.

This sequence joins TRBV11-2 and TRBJ2-1, with a tentative D call TRBD2 (5 bases). Germline CDR1 reads SGHAT; CDR2 reads FQNNGV. This CDR3 is built from 14 residues. V was clipped by 2 bases and J by 7 bases, with 12 bases between them. The CDR3 loop reads CASSLPAVVNEQFF. The CDR3 DNA reads TGTGCCAGCAGCTTACCAGCGGTCGTGAATGAGCAGTTCTTC.

The V call is TRBV7-8, the J call TRBJ2-3; D is perhaps TRBD1 (7 bases). V was shortened by 4 bases and J by 3 bases, with 11 bases between the two germline ends. CDR3 length: 14 amino acids. Germline-derived CDR1 and CDR2 are SGHVS and FQNEAQ. CDR3 loop: CASSSGGWTDTQYF. In nucleotides, the CDR3 is TGTGCCAGCAGCTCAGGGGGGTGGACAGATACGCAGTATTTT.